These 15 T cell receptor beta chains were sequenced from one sample in a study of blood T cell repertoires in COVID-19. TCRdb keeps only in-frame clones here, not all; method: immunoSEQ multiplex PCR. This sample carries around 110,000 clones, 80% of them seen once, and the ten largest clones take over 4%. Sequencing used peripheral blood. The source of these receptors is a man in his 70s with acute or convalescent COVID-19.

The chain carries TRBV9 and TRBJ2-7; unclear D gene. Trimming took 2 bases from V and 3 from J, leaving 12 bases between them. Germline V lookup: CDR1 SGDLS, CDR2 YYNGEE. The length of the CDR3 is 14 residues. The CDR3 nucleotides read TGTGCCAGCAGCGTGTCACAGAGAAACTACGAGCAGTACTTC. Encoded protein: CASSVSQRNYEQYF. The full variable domain, rest sourced from reference TRBV9 and TRBJ2-7, is DSGVTQTPKHLITATGQRVTLRCSPRSGDLSVYWYQQSLDQGLQFLIQYYNGEERAKGNILERFSAQQFPDLHSELNLSSLELGDSALYFCASSVSQRNYEQYFGPGTRLTVT.

The chain carries TRBV18 and TRBJ2-2; D unresolved. Germline lookup yields CDR1 KGHSH and CDR2 LQKENI. The CDR3 length is 14 residues. The V end lost 0 bases, the J end lost 4 bases, and 6 bases lay between the germline ends. The CDR3 DNA reads TGTGCCAGCTCACCACCGAGCCTCACCGGGGAGCTGTTTTTT. This encodes CASSPPSLTGELFF.

The rearrangement joins TRBV7-2 to TRBJ1-2; TRBD1 might be the D (6 bases). This CDR3 is built from 13 residues. CDR1 and CDR2 from the germline V gene are SGHTA and FQGNSA. V dropped 0 bases and J dropped 7 bases, with 9 bases sitting between them. CDR3 residues: CASSLAGAAGYTF. In nucleotides, the CDR3 is TGTGCCAGCAGCTTAGCGGGGGCGGCTGGCTACACCTTC.

The rearrangement joins TRBV1 to TRBJ2-5; the D segment call TRBD2 is taken from the table without a DNA check. TRBV1 is a recognized pseudogene. This CDR3 is built from 14 residues. CDR3 amino acids: CTSTTPGTLETQYF. The CDR3 nucleotides are TGCACCAGCACCACACCCGGGACTCTCGAGACCCAGTACTTC.

The V and J genes are TRBV2 and TRBJ1-2; TRBD1 agrees at 7 bases. The length of the CDR3 is 12 residues. Germline-derived CDR1 and CDR2 are SNHLY and FYNNEI. V lost 8 bases and J lost 4; bases outside the gene matches: 4. This CDR3 is CASGGTVYGYTF. CDR3 bases: TGTGCCAGCGGTGGGACAGTCTATGGCTACACCTTC.

The chain carries TRBV7-9 and TRBJ2-7; TRBD2 might be the D (7 bases). Germline V gives CDR1 SEHNR, CDR2 FQNEAQ (reference sequence). The CDR3 has 14 residues. V lost 2 bases and J 5 bases, leaving 13 bases between the germline ends. This chain's CDR3 is CASSLRGGRDEQYF. The CDR3 nucleotides read TGTGCCAGCAGCTTAAGGGGGGGCCGGGACGAGCAGTACTTC.

The V and J genes are TRBV27 and TRBJ1-5, with D tentatively TRBD1 (6 bases). Trimming shortened V by 4 bases and J by 6 bases, and 7 bases separated the two germline ends. The CDR3 extends over 12 amino acids. Looked up from germline, CDR1 is MNHEY and CDR2 is SMNVEV (reference sequence). CDR3 nucleotide sequence: TGTGCCAGCAGTTCAGGGGTTCAGCCCCAGCATTTT. Protein: CASSSGVQPQHF.

The V and J genes are TRBV30 and TRBJ1-2; D uncertain. Germline assignment: CDR1 GTSNPN and CDR2 SVGIG (reference sequence). V dropped 0 bases and J dropped 2 bases, with 22 bases sitting between them. This CDR3 is built from 18 residues. CDR3 region: CAWSVDIKVRSGNYGYTF. For the CDR3, the DNA is TGTGCCTGGAGTGTAGATATCAAGGTCAGGTCAGGCAACTATGGCTACACCTTC.

V gene TRBV12-3 or TRBV12-4 combines with J gene TRBJ1-6, with unresolved D. This CDR3 is 12 amino acids long. V was clipped by 6 bases and J by 7 bases, with 7 bases between them. The CDR3, as DNA: TGTGCCAGCAGCCCTCTAAATTCACCCCTCCACTTT. Its protein product is CASSPLNSPLHF.

The V gene is TRBV10-3, the J gene TRBJ1-2, with 9 bases lining up with TRBD1. V shed 4 bases and J 7 bases; nucleotides not matched to a gene: 4. CDR1 and CDR2 from the germline V gene are ENHRY and SYGVKD. The CDR3 runs to 13 residues. Written as DNA, the CDR3 is TGTGCCATCAGTGTACAGGGGGCAACTGGCTACACCTTC. Translated: CAISVQGATGYTF.

This chain uses TRBV27 with TRBJ2-7; TRBD1 is a possible D gene (6 bases). Trimming cost V 5 bases and J 2 bases, with 13 bases left between them. Per germline, CDR1 MNHEY and CDR2 SMNVEV (reference sequence). CDR3 length equals 14 residues. CDR3 protein: CASSPLGATYEQYF. CDR3 coding DNA: TGTGCCAGCAGTCCACTGGGGGCCACCTACGAGCAGTACTTC.

This clone was found once. The J gene is TRBJ1-2, the V gene TRBV5-1, with a weak D call TRBD1 (6 bases). Germline CDR1 and CDR2: SGHRS and YFSETQ. The CDR3 totals 14 residues. Trimming removed 0 bases at V and 6 bases at J, with 12 bases between. As DNA, the CDR3 is TGCGCCAGCAGCTTGGAACAGGGACGTCATGGCTACACCTTC. Its protein is CASSLEQGRHGYTF.

The gene calls are TRBV14 and TRBJ2-1; 7 bases line up with TRBD1. This CDR3 is 16 amino acids long. Germline V gene data show CDR1 as SGHDN and CDR2 as FVKESK. The V gene end was trimmed by 4 bases and the J gene end by 3 bases; junction bases not matched to a gene: 9. The CDR3 reads CASSRTGEGVYNEQFF. The CDR3 region has the DNA TGTGCCAGCAGCCGCACAGGGGAAGGGGTCTACAATGAGCAGTTCTTC. Variable domain in full (rest from reference TRBV14 and TRBJ2-1): EAGVTQFPSHSVIEKGQTVTLRCDPISGHDNLYWYRRVMGKEIKFLLHFVKESKQDESGMPNNRFLAERTGGTYSTLKVQPAELEDSGVYFCASSRTGEGVYNEQFFGPGTRLTVL.

The chain carries TRBV19 and TRBJ1-5, with D possibly TRBD1 on 6 matching bases. This CDR3 is 14 amino acids long. V lost 4 bases and J 7 bases, leaving 14 bases between the germline ends. Per germline, CDR1 LNHDA and CDR2 SQIVND (reference sequence). CDR3 sequence: CASSRGGPDQPQHF. In DNA, the CDR3 is TGTGCCAGTAGTAGGGGGGGCCCTGACCAGCCCCAGCATTTT.

This clone was counted a single time. This chain joins TRBV28 and TRBJ2-7; a possible D gene is TRBD1 (6 bases). V lost 5 bases to trimming and J lost 4 bases, with 15 bases between them. The CDR3 spans 14 residues. Germline CDR1 reads MDHEN; CDR2 reads SYDVKM. For the CDR3, the DNA is TGTGCCAGCAGTCCACACAGGGACCGGTACGAGCAGTACTTC. Translating gives CASSPHRDRYEQYF.